What follows are 17 T cell receptor beta chains derived from one specimen sequenced in a study of cytomegalovirus exposure and HLA in healthy donors. Primers for the PCR totalled 60 Vbeta and 13 Jbeta. Here immunoSEQ multiplex PCR was the method, and the copy in TCRdb shows in-frame clones only, minus some. The sample lists 150,000 to 200,000 clones; 70% to 80% were seen once. Sequenced sample: PBMCs. These receptor sequences come from a woman between 25 and 40 years old in good health and CMV-seropositive.

The chain joins TRBV19 to TRBJ2-2; D perhaps matches TRBD1 (6 bases). Trimming shortened V by 5 bases and J by 6 bases, and 13 bases separated the two germline ends. Germline assignment: CDR1 LNHDA and CDR2 SQIVND (reference sequence). The CDR3 totals 14 residues. The CDR3 region is CASSSQQGSGELFF. For the CDR3, the DNA is TGTGCCAGTAGTTCCCAACAGGGTTCCGGGGAGCTGTTTTTT.

This chain joins TRBV19 and TRBJ2-1, with 10 bases lining up with TRBD2. CDR3 size: 14 residues. J gave up 7 bases and V 5 bases, and 5 bases lay outside the gene matches. The V gene's germline CDR1 is LNHDA and CDR2 SQIVND (reference sequence). The CDR3 nucleotides are TGTGCCAGTAGTGAGCGGGAGGGCTGGAATGAGCAGTTCTTC. Encoded protein: CASSEREGWNEQFF.

This sequence joins TRBV11-3 and TRBJ2-1; perhaps TRBD1 as D (6 bases). V gave up 5 bases and J gave up 5 bases, with 19 bases separating them. The CDR3 is made up of 16 amino acids. Germline CDR1 is SGHNT and CDR2 is YENEEA. The CDR3 coding sequence is TGTGCCAGCAGCCTCCGGGACATTAAAGCGGACAATGAGCAGTTCTTC. This encodes CASSLRDIKADNEQFF.

The chain employs TRBV6-5 and TRBJ1-1; D is unclear. Germline V gene lookup returns CDR1 MNHEY and CDR2 SVGAGI. The V gene lost 5 bases and the J gene lost 5 bases, with 12 bases spanning the gap. The CDR3 loop spans 13 amino acids. The CDR3 loop is CASSPHRGTEAFF. CDR3 bases: TGTGCCAGCAGTCCACACAGAGGGACTGAAGCTTTCTTT.

The CDR3 nucleotides read TGTGCCAGCGGACGAGGGGGACGAGGCTACGAGCAGTACTTC. This translates into CASGRGGRGYEQYF. The gene calls are TRBV6-6 and TRBJ2-7, with D possibly TRBD1 on 6 matching bases. There are 14 residues in the CDR3. CDR1 MNHNY and CDR2 SVGAGI come from the germline V gene (reference sequence). Trimming pared 8 bases from V and 3 bases from J, leaving 17 bases between.

The chain uses TRBV21-1 and TRBJ2-7; the listed D gene, TRBD2, was not tested against the DNA. TRBV21-1 is listed as a pseudogene. The CDR3 has 13 residues. For the CDR3, the DNA is TGTGCCAGCACCCCGAGATGGGGGGACGAGCAGTACTTC. Translation gives CASTPRWGDEQYF.

V gene TRBV6-1 combines with J gene TRBJ2-7; D may be TRBD1 (5 bases). The V gene lost 8 bases and the J gene lost 3 bases, with 14 bases spanning the gap. The CDR3 length is 13 residues. From germline, CDR1 is MNHNS and CDR2 SASEGT. The DNA for the CDR3 is TGTGCCAGCGCAGGGTTTTCTTTCTACGAGCAGTACTTC. This gives the protein CASAGFSFYEQYF.

The rearrangement joins TRBV7-2 to TRBJ2-7; no firm D call. The CDR3 contains 14 residues. Trimming pared 6 bases from V and 7 bases from J, leaving 19 bases between. The germline gives CDR1 SGHTA, CDR2 FQGNSA. This CDR3 is CASSYDPQSGEQYF. The CDR3 region has the DNA TGTGCCAGCAGTTACGACCCCCAATCGGGTGAGCAGTACTTC.

The rearrangement links TRBV2 to TRBJ1-4; 10 nucleotides align to TRBD1. V was pared by 2 bases and J by 5 bases, with 11 bases of the junction left unmatched. The length of the CDR3 is 18 residues. Germline loops: CDR1 SNHLY, CDR2 FYNNEI. This CDR3 is CASSEPNPRGQGNEKLFF. CDR3 in DNA: TGTGCCAGCAGTGAACCAAACCCGCGGGGACAGGGGAATGAAAAACTGTTTTTT.

Points on this clone: The junction and the germline gene differ at one end; a read error may be behind it. The chain recombines TRBV4-1 with TRBJ2-1, with a possible D match to TRBD2 (6 bases). The CDR3 has 17 residues. The germline V gene has CDR1 MGHRA and CDR2 YSYEKL. The CDR3 DNA sequence: TGCGCCAGCAGCCAACCGGCCGGGACTCCGACCTACGATGAGCAGTTCTTC. Encoded protein: CASSQPAGTPTYDEQFF.

The chain has TRBV7-8 and TRBJ2-3; no reliable D call. V was trimmed by 5 bases and J by 6 bases, leaving 9 bases between them. This CDR3 region has 12 residues. Germline V gene sequence: CDR1 SGHVS, CDR2 FQNEAQ. CDR3: CASSPESDTQYF. In DNA, the CDR3 is TGTGCCAGCAGCCCAGAATCCGATACGCAGTATTTT.

This sequence joins TRBV10-3 and TRBJ2-3, with 13 bases matching TRBD2. This CDR3 comprises 17 residues. The germline gives CDR1 ENHRY, CDR2 SYGVKD. V dropped 0 bases and J dropped 1; count of bases not matched to a gene: 1. This chain's CDR3 is CAISESGLAGGTDTQYF. CDR3 in DNA: TGTGCCATCAGTGAGTCCGGACTAGCGGGAGGCACAGATACGCAGTATTTT.

This clone was seen a handful of times. The rearrangement links TRBV19 to TRBJ2-5; TRBD2 is a possible D gene (7 bases). Trimming removed 8 bases from V and 5 bases from J, with 15 bases in between. This CDR3 is 13 amino acids long. Germline V gene data show CDR1 as LNHDA and CDR2 as SQIVND (reference sequence). CDR3 protein: CASRWTAGETQYF. The CDR3 DNA reads TGTGCCAGTCGGTGGACAGCGGGGGAGACCCAGTACTTC.

The chain joins TRBV7-8 to TRBJ1-1, with 7 positions matching TRBD1. The germline V gene encodes CDR1 SGHVS and CDR2 FQNEAQ. There are 15 residues in the CDR3. J was trimmed by 6 bases and V by 6 bases; bases with no gene match: 13. CDR3 DNA: TGTGCCAGCAGTCCCCAGACAGGGTGGCTTCCTGAAGCTTTCTTT. The encoded protein is CASSPQTGWLPEAFF.

This clone was counted only a few times. This sequence joins TRBV6-5 and TRBJ2-1; TRBD1 is a possible D gene (6 bases). Germline-derived CDR1 and CDR2 are MNHEY and SVGAGI. V was trimmed by 4 bases and J by 16 bases, leaving 17 bases between them. This CDR3 region has 12 residues. CDR3 nucleotides: TGTGCCAGCAGTTCCGAACAGGGATCTCTCTTCTTC. Residues: CASSSEQGSLFF.

This rearrangement joins TRBV7-2 to TRBJ2-7; TRBD2 matches 7 bases. This CDR3 has 15 residues. Unmatched junction bases numbered 5, after V lost 1 base and J lost 2 bases. Germline V lookup: CDR1 SGHTA, CDR2 FQGNSA. The CDR3 coding sequence is TGTGCCAGCAGCTTAGGCCCAGGGACTACCTACGAGCAGTACTTC. This translates into CASSLGPGTTYEQYF. The full variable domain, its missing parts supplied by reference TRBV7-2 and TRBJ2-7, is GAGVSQSPSNKVTEKGKDVELRCDPISGHTALYWYRQSLGQGLEFLIYFQGNSAPDKSGLPSDRFSAERTGGSVSTLTIQRTQQEDSAVYLCASSLGPGTTYEQYFGPGTRLTVT.

Note on this clone: The sample carries other DNA sequences with the same CDR3. J is TRBJ2-5 and V is TRBV30; D may be TRBD1 (5 bases). The germline V and J ends were trimmed by 3 bases and 5 bases, with 10 bases remaining between them. The V gene's germline CDR1 is GTSNPN and CDR2 SVGIG (reference sequence). CDR3 length equals 12 residues. The CDR3 region has the DNA TGTGCCTGGAGCCCAGGGCGCGAGACCCAGTACTTC. Translation gives CAWSPGRETQYF.